The clone carrying this TCR beta chain has just one count. Antigen: not known. In the PCR, 60 Vbeta and 13 Jbeta primers were used. Generated by immunoSEQ multiplex PCR, the TCRdb table keeps only in-frame clones and is missing some. Here the sample spans 90,000 to 130,000 clones, about 76% being singletons. This sample is drawn from a study of cytomegalovirus exposure and HLA in healthy donors. Overall study: Out of about 190 million T cells, an earlier analysis found about 120 million unique TCR beta sequences in total.

The study, taken as a whole, reports: Across all donors, roughly uniform sequencing depth was an assumption of the presence/absence analyses.

The TCR was taken from a young man in good health and CMV-seropositive. The sequenced material came from PBMCs.

CDR3 amino acids: CASSSRLAGGRGNYEQYF. The CDR3 coding sequence is TGCGCCAGCAGCTCGAGACTAGCGGGGGGCCGAGGGAACTACGAGCAGTACTTC. The chain recombines TRBV5-1 with TRBJ2-7; TRBD2 matches 13 bases. The CDR3 has 18 residues. The junction had 12 bases not matched to a gene; V was cut back by 3 bases and J by 3 bases. Germline V gives CDR1 SGHRS, CDR2 YFSETQ.